This passage covers 20 T cell receptor beta chains from one sample sequenced in a study of PD-1 blockade in classical Hodgkin lymphoma. Time point in this sample: cycle 4 day 1 (C4D1), after 6 weeks of nivolumab. With no exception, relapse followed autologous stem cell transplantation in all patients, and brentuximab vedotin exposure varied. From thawed PBMCs, magnetic negative selection was used to isolate the CD8+ T cells. Sequenced by immunoSEQ multiplex PCR; TCRdb stores in-frame clones only, minus some. The sample shows more than 12,000 clones, 89% of them seen only once. The sample here was CD8+ T cells from blood, taken before the fourth cycle of nivolumab. The origin of the receptors is a human donor with classical Hodgkin lymphoma.

In its sample, this clone was seen once. V and J are TRBV4-1 and TRBJ2-1, with TRBD1 identical over 10 bases. J lost 8 bases, V lost 1 base, and 8 bases had no gene match. This CDR3 has 16 amino acids. Germline CDR1 MGHRA, CDR2 YSYEKL. This CDR3 reads CASSQVTTGGQDEQFF. The CDR3, as DNA: TGCGCCAGCAGCCAAGTAACGACAGGGGGCCAGGATGAGCAGTTCTTC.

V and J are TRBV7-6 and TRBJ2-5; a weak D match, TRBD2 (6 bases). The CDR3 is made up of 15 amino acids. Germline V gene sequence: CDR1 SGHVS, CDR2 FNYEAQ. The V end lost 3 bases, the J end lost 0 bases, and 11 bases lay between the germline ends. CDR3 in amino acids: CASSFVRDYQETQYF. The CDR3, as DNA: TGTGCCAGCAGCTTTGTCCGGGACTACCAAGAGACCCAGTACTTC.

The chain combines TRBV28 with TRBJ2-7; weak D call: TRBD1 (6 bases). The CDR3 covers 14 residues. The germline CDR1 and CDR2 sequences are MDHEN and SYDVKM. V lost 2 bases, J lost 0 bases, and 8 bases lay in between. Here the CDR3 reads CASSLRTVSYEQYF. The CDR3 nucleotides read TGTGCCAGCAGTTTAAGGACAGTCTCCTACGAGCAGTACTTC.

The chain has TRBV7-2 and TRBJ2-3; 9 nucleotides match TRBD1. This CDR3 is 16 amino acids long. The germline gives CDR1 SGHTA, CDR2 FQGNSA. Trimming removed 5 bases from V and 3 bases from J; junction bases left unmatched: 9. CDR3 residues: CASSHTGGRETDTQYF. For the CDR3, the DNA is TGTGCCAGCAGCCATACAGGGGGCAGAGAGACAGATACGCAGTATTTT.

DNA for the CDR3: TGTGCCAGCAGTTTACGACGCAGCCCTGGCGAGCAGTACTTC. Translated, it gives CASSLRRSPGEQYF. The chain combines TRBV28 with TRBJ2-7; D uncertain. Germline loops: CDR1 MDHEN, CDR2 SYDVKM. With 2 bases removed from V and 6 bases from J, the gap between germline ends came to 14 bases. The CDR3 sequence is 14 residues long.

The rearrangement links TRBV28 to TRBJ1-1, with 7 bases lining up with TRBD1. Germline V gene data show CDR1 as MDHEN and CDR2 as SYDVKM. V lost 7 bases, J lost 1 base, and 6 bases stayed unmatched. This CDR3 spans 14 amino acids. The CDR3 sequence: CASTRQGGNTEAFF. The CDR3 bases are TGTGCCAGCACCCGACAGGGAGGGAACACTGAAGCTTTCTTT.

V and J are TRBV2 and TRBJ2-1; 10 bases are shared with TRBD1. CDR1 is SNHLY, CDR2 FYNNEI, per germline. CDR3 size: 14 residues. After removal of 5 bases from V and 8 bases from J, the junction contained 6 bases not matched to a gene. The CDR3 coding sequence is TGTGCCAGCAGTAAACGGACAGGGGGGGATGAGCAGTTCTTC. Translated, it gives CASSKRTGGDEQFF.

The count of this clone is one. The rearrangement joins TRBV28 to TRBJ2-1; the match to TRBD1 covers 7 bases. This CDR3 region has 15 residues. Germline-derived CDR1 and CDR2 are MDHEN and SYDVKM. The junction had 9 bases not matched to a gene; V was cut back by 5 bases and J by 5 bases. The CDR3 coding sequence is TGTGCCAGCAGTCCAGACAGGGATTGGAACAATGAGCAGTTCTTC. It is translated as CASSPDRDWNNEQFF.

The chain joins TRBV4-1 to TRBJ2-3; the D gene is possibly TRBD1 (5 bases). CDR3 size: 13 residues. The germline CDR1 and CDR2 sequences are MGHRA and YSYEKL. V gave up 1 base and J gave up 4 bases, with 6 bases separating them. The CDR3 nucleotides are TGCGCCAGCAGCCAAGGGGGCCCAGATACGCAGTATTTT. This sequence encodes CASSQGGPDTQYF.

This chain joins TRBV5-6 and TRBJ2-1; the match to TRBD2 covers 7 bases. This CDR3 has 11 amino acids. After removal of 4 bases from V and 10 bases from J, the junction contained 2 bases not matched to a gene. CDR1 and CDR2 from the germline V gene are SGHDT and YYEEEE. The CDR3 sequence is CASSAGVEQFF. The CDR3 DNA follows: TGTGCCAGCAGCGCGGGAGTCGAGCAGTTCTTC.

This chain joins TRBV7-9 and TRBJ2-4; 7 positions match TRBD2. Germline-derived CDR1 and CDR2 are SEHNR and FQNEAQ (reference sequence). CDR3 length equals 16 residues. V dropped 4 bases and J dropped 3; count of bases not matched to a gene: 9. CDR3 DNA sequence: TGTGCCAGCAGCTCAAACAGCGCGGGGGACAAAAACATTCAGTACTTC. Its protein is CASSSNSAGDKNIQYF.

The genes are TRBV28 and TRBJ1-6, with D tentatively TRBD1 (5 bases). The CDR3 length is 14 residues. Trimming shortened V by 5 bases and J by 6 bases, and 11 bases separated the two germline ends. Germline CDR1 reads MDHEN; CDR2 reads SYDVKM. The chain's CDR3 is CASSPGPRNSPLHF. CDR3 in DNA: TGTGCCAGCAGTCCAGGGCCTCGTAATTCACCCCTCCACTTT.

The chain links TRBV30 to TRBJ2-2, with D possibly matching TRBD1 (5 bases). V lost 5 bases and J 4 bases, leaving 14 bases between the germline ends. Germline lookup yields CDR1 GTSNPN and CDR2 SVGIG (reference sequence). The CDR3 has 14 amino acids. The CDR3 coding sequence is TGTGCCTGGTGCAGGGCGGTGAGCACCGGGGAGCTGTTTTTT. Translating gives CAWCRAVSTGELFF.

There are a few counts of this clone. The rearrangement links TRBV28 to TRBJ2-2; D gene unclear. The V end lost 3 bases, the J end lost 7 bases, and 6 bases lay between the germline ends. The CDR3 length is 12 residues. Germline V gene data show CDR1 as MDHEN and CDR2 as SYDVKM. CDR3 nucleotides: TGTGCCAGCAGTTTTGGTATCGGGGAGCTGTTTTTT. Translating gives CASSFGIGELFF.

There are a few counts of this clone. This chain joins TRBV27 and TRBJ2-7; D remains ambiguous. The V and J ends lost 7 bases and 5 bases respectively, with 12 bases between them. The CDR3 covers 12 residues. In germline, CDR1 is MNHEY, CDR2 SMNVEV (reference sequence). The CDR3 region has the DNA TGTGCCAGCATAGGATCCCTCGACGAGCAGTACTTC. Translating gives CASIGSLDEQYF.

This chain uses TRBV5-1 with TRBJ2-1, with 9 bases matching TRBD2. The CDR3 extends over 15 amino acids. The J segment lost 6 bases and the V segment lost 0 bases, leaving 4 bases of the junction unmatched. Germline loops: CDR1 SGHRS, CDR2 YFSETQ. The CDR3 nucleotides read TGCGCCAGCAGCTTGGTTGGACTAGCGTTCAATGAGCAGTTCTTC. This translates into CASSLVGLAFNEQFF.

This rearrangement joins TRBV19 to TRBJ2-1, with 7 bases that match TRBD1. The length of the CDR3 is 13 residues. V shed 6 bases, J shed 8 bases, and the junction held 7 bases outside the gene matches. From germline, CDR1 is LNHDA and CDR2 SQIVND (reference sequence). CDR3 residues: CASRTDRAHEQFF. DNA of the CDR3: TGTGCCAGTAGGACCGACAGGGCGCATGAGCAGTTCTTC.

The rearrangement joins TRBV28 to TRBJ2-7, with 12 bases that match TRBD1. Germline V gives CDR1 MDHEN, CDR2 SYDVKM. This CDR3 has 16 amino acids. J was trimmed by 5 bases and V by 6 bases; bases with no gene match: 11. The CDR3 region has the DNA TGTGCCAGCAGCGCTCCCGGGACAGGGGGCTCAGACGAGCAGTACTTC. Amino acids: CASSAPGTGGSDEQYF.

This chain uses TRBV4-1 with TRBJ2-2; possibly TRBD2 for D (7 bases). Trimming shortened V by 7 bases and J by 4 bases, and 19 bases separated the two germline ends. CDR1 is MGHRA, CDR2 YSYEKL, per germline. This CDR3 has 16 amino acids. CDR3 amino acids: CASTQLGGGGTGELFF. The CDR3 DNA is TGCGCCAGCACCCAGCTGGGGGGAGGGGGCACCGGGGAGCTGTTTTTT.

The CDR3 is CASSEIAGSYNEQFF. The CDR3 nucleotides read TGTGCCAGCAGCGAGATAGCGGGAAGTTACAATGAGCAGTTCTTC. The V call is TRBV7-7, the J call TRBJ2-1; 8 positions match TRBD2. The CDR3 spans 15 residues. CDR1 and CDR2 from the germline V gene are SSHAT and FNYEAQ (reference sequence). Trimming at V came to 5 bases and at J to 4 bases, leaving 7 bases not matched to a gene.